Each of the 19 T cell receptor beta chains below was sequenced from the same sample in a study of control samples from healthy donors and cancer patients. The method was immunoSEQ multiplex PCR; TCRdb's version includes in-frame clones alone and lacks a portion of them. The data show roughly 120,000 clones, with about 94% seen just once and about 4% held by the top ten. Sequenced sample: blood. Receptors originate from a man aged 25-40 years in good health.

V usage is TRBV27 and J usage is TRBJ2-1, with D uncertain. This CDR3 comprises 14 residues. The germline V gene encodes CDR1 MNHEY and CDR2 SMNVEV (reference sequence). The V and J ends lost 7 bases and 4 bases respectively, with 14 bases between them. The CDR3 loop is CASKPADFYNEQFF. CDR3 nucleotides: TGTGCCAGCAAACCAGCAGATTTTTACAATGAGCAGTTCTTC.

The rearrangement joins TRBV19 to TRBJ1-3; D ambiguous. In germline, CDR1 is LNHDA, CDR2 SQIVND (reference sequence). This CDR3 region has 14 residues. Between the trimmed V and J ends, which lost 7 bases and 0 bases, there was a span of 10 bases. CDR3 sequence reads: CASKNQISGNTIYF. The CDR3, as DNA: TGTGCCAGTAAAAACCAGATCTCTGGAAACACCATATATTTT. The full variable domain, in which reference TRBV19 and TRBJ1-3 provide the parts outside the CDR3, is DGGITQSPKYLFRKEGQNVTLSCEQNLNHDAMYWYRQDPGQGLRLIYYSQIVNDFQKGDIAEGYSVSREKKESFPLTVTSAQKNPTAFYLCASKNQISGNTIYFGEGSWLTVV.

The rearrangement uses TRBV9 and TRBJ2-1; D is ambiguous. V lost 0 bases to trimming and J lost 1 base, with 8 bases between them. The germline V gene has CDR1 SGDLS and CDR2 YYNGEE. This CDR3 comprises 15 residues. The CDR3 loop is CASSVGGPSYNEQFF. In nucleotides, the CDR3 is TGTGCCAGCAGCGTAGGTGGCCCGTCCTACAATGAGCAGTTCTTC. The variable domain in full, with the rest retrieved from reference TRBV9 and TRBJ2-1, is DSGVTQTPKHLITATGQRVTLRCSPRSGDLSVYWYQQSLDQGLQFLIQYYNGEERAKGNILERFSAQQFPDLHSELNLSSLELGDSALYFCASSVGGPSYNEQFFGPGTRLTVL.

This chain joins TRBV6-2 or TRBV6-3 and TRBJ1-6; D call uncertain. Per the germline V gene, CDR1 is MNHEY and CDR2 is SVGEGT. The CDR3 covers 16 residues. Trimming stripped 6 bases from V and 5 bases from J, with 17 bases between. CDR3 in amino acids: CASSPGRPRDNSPLHF. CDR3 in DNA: TGTGCCAGCAGCCCCGGACGGCCCAGAGATAATTCACCCCTCCACTTT.

The CDR3 here is CASSSGGQGLVGYTF. The CDR3 DNA reads TGCGCCAGCAGCTCCGGGGGACAGGGCTTAGTTGGCTACACCTTC. The chain uses TRBV5-1 and TRBJ1-2; 9 nucleotides agree with TRBD1. J gave up 7 bases and V 3 bases, and 10 bases lay outside the gene matches. Germline CDR1 is SGHRS and CDR2 is YFSETQ. The CDR3 length is 15 residues.

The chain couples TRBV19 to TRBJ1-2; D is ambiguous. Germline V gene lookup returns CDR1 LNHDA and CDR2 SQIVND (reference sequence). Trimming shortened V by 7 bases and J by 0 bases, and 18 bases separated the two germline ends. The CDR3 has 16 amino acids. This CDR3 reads CASNSWTASANYGYTF. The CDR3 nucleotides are TGTGCCAGTAATAGTTGGACCGCATCAGCTAACTATGGCTACACCTTC.

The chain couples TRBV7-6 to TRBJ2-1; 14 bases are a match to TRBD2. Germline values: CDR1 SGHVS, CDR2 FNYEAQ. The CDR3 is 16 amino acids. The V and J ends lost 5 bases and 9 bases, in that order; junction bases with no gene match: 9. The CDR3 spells CASSPGLAGGLGEQFF. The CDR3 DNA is TGTGCCAGCAGCCCTGGACTAGCGGGGGGTTTGGGTGAGCAGTTCTTC.

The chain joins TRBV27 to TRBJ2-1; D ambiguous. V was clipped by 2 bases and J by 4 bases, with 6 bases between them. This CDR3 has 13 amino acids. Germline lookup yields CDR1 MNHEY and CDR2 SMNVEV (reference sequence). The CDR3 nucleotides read TGTGCCAGCAGTTTAACCTGGTACAATGAGCAGTTCTTC. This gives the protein CASSLTWYNEQFF.

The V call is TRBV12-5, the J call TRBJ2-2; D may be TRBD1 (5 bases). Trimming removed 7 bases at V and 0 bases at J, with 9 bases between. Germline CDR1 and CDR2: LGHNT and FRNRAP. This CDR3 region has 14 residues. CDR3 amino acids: CASDRSSNTGELFF. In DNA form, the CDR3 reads TGTGCTAGTGACAGGAGTTCGAACACCGGGGAGCTGTTTTTT.

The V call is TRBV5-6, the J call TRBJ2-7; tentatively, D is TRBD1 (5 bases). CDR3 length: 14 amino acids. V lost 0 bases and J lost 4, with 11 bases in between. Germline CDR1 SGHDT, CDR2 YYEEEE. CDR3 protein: CASSLGQGKYEQYF. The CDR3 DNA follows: TGTGCCAGCAGCTTGGGGCAGGGTAAATACGAGCAGTACTTC.

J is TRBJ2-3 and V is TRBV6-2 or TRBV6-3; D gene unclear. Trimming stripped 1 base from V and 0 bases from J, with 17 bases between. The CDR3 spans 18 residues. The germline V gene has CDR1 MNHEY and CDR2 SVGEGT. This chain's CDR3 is CASSYLGARPQSTDTQYF. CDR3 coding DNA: TGTGCCAGCAGTTACTTGGGCGCGAGACCCCAAAGCACAGATACGCAGTATTTT.

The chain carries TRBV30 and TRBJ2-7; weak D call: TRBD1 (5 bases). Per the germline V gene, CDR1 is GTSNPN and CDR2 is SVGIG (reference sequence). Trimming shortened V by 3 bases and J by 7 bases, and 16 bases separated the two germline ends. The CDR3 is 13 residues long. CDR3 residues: CAWRQVGSREQYF. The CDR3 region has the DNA TGTGCCTGGAGACAGGTTGGATCTCGGGAGCAGTACTTC.

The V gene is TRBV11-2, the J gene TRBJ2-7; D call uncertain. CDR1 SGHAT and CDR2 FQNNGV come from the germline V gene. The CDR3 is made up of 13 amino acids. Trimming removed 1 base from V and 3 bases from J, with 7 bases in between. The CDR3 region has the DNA TGTGCCAGCAGCTTAGTAACCAGCTACGAGCAGTACTTC. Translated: CASSLVTSYEQYF.

For the CDR3, the DNA is TGTGCCAGCAGCTTGGGGTATAACCGAAAACTGTTTTTT. Translated: CASSLGYNRKLFF. The V and J genes are TRBV5-6 and TRBJ1-4, with D unclear. CDR1 and CDR2 from the germline V gene are SGHDT and YYEEEE. The CDR3 runs to 13 residues. Trimming removed 0 bases at V and 10 bases at J, with 10 bases between.

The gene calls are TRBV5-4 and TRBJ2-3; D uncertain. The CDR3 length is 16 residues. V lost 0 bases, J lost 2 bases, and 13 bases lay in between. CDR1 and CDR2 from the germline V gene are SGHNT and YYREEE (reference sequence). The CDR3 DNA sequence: TGTGCCAGCAGCTTGGGGCAGGAGAGAACCACAGATACGCAGTATTTT. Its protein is CASSLGQERTTDTQYF.

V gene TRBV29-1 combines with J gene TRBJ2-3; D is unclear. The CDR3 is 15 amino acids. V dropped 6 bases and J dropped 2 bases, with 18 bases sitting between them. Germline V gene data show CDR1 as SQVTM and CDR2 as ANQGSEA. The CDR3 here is CSVPDTYGPTDTQYF. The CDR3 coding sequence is TGCAGCGTCCCCGACACTTACGGGCCCACAGATACGCAGTATTTT.

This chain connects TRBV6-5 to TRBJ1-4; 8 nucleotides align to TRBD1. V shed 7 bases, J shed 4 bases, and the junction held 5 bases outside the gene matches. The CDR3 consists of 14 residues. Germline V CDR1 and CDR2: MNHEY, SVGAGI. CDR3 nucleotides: TGTGCCAGCACTCCAGGGGGCGGTAATGAAAAACTGTTTTTT. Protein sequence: CASTPGGGNEKLFF.

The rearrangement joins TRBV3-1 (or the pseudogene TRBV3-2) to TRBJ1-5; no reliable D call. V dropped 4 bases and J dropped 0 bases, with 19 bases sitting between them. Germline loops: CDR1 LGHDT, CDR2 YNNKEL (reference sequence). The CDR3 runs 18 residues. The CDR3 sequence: CASSPRGWRPYSNQPQHF. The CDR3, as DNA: TGTGCCAGCAGCCCCAGAGGGTGGAGACCCTATAGCAATCAGCCCCAGCATTTT.

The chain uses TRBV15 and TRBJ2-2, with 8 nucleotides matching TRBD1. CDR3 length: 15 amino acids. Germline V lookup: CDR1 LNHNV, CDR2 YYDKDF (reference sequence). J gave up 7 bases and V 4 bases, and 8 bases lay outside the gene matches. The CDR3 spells CATSTSRGRGGELFF. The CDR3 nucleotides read TGTGCCACCAGCACTTCCAGGGGGCGGGGCGGGGAGCTGTTTTTT. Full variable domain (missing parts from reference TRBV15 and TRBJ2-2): DAMVIQNPRYQVTQFGKPVTLSCSQTLNHNVMYWYQQKSSQAPKLLFHYYDKDFNNEADTPDNFQSRRPNTSFCFLDIRSPGLGDTAMYLCATSTSRGRGGELFFGEGSRLTVL.